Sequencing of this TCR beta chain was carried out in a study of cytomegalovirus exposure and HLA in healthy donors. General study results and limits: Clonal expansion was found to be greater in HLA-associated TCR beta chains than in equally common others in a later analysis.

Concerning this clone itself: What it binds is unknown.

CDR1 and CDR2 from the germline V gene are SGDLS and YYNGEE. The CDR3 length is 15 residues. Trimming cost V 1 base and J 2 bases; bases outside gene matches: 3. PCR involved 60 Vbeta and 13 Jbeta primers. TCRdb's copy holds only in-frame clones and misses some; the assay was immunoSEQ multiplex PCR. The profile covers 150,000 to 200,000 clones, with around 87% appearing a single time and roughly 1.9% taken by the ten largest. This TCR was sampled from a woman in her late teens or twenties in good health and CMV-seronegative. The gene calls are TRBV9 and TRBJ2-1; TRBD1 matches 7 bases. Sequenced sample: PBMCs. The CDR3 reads CASSVTGAPYNEQFF. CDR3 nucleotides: TGTGCCAGCAGCGTAACAGGGGCCCCCTACAATGAGCAGTTCTTC.